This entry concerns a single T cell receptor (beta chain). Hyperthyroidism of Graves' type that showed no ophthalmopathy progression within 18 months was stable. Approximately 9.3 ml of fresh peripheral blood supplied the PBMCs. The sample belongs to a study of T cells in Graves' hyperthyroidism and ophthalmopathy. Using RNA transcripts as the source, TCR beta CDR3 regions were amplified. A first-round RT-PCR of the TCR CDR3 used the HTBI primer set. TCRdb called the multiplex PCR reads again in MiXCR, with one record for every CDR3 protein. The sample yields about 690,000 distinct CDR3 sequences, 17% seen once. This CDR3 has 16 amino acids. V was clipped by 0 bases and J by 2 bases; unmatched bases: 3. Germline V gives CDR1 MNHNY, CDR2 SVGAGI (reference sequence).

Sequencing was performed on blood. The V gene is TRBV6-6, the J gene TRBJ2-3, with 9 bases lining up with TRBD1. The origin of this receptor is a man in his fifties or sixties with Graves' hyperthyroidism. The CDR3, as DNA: TGTGCCAGCAGTTACTCGGGGACAGGGCCCACAGATACGCAGTATTTT. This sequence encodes CASSYSGTGPTDTQYF.